This T cell receptor (beta chain) derives from a study of PD-1 blockade in mismatch repair-deficient tumors. Study in general: Patients had eleven to twelve mismatch repair-deficient cancer types, all previously treated and progressing. Whole-study results and caveats: Tumor-resident clones, often absent from pretreatment blood, expanded after pembrolizumab and then contracted.

A few pembrolizumab responders had their TCRs sequenced. Looked up from germline, CDR1 is MNHEY and CDR2 is SMNVEV (reference sequence). Trimming removed 8 bases from V and 2 bases from J; junction bases left unmatched: 6. There are 15 residues in the CDR3. Measured with immunoSEQ multiplex PCR; TCRdb has only the in-frame clones, and not every one. The profile shows under 150,000 clones, roughly 86% of them singletons. With regard to this clone: The antigen is not known.

The genes are TRBV27 and TRBJ2-7; TRBD2 matches at 13 bases. The sequence was obtained from an adult with mismatch repair-deficient cancer. This material consisted of peripheral blood, taken about 17 months after starting pembrolizumab. The CDR3 coding sequence is TGTGCCAGCGCCGAGGGGACTAGCGGGACCTACGAGCAGTACTTC. Translation gives CASAEGTSGTYEQYF.